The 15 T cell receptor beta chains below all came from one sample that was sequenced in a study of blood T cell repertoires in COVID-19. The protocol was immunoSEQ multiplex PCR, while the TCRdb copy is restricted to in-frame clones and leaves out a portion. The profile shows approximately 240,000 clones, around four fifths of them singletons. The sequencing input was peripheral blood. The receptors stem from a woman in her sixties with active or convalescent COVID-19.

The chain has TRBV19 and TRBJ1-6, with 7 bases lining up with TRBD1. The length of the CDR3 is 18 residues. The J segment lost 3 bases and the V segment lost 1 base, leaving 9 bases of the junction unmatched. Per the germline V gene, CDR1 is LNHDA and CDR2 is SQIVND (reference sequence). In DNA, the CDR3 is TGTGCCAGTAGTATAGGACAGGGAGACGGGCTCTATAATTCACCCCTCCACTTT. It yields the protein CASSIGQGDGLYNSPLHF.

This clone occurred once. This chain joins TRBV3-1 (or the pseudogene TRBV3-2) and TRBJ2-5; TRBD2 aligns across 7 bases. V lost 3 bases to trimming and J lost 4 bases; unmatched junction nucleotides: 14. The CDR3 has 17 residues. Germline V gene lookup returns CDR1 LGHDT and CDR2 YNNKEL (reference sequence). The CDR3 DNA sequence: TGTGCCAGCAGCCACCCTTCGGGGGGACCTAGACGAGAGACCCAGTACTTC. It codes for CASSHPSGGPRRETQYF.

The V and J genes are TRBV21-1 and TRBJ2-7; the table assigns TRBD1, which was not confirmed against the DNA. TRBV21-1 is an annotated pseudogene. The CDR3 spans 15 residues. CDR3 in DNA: TGTGCCAGCAGCTCCCCTCAGGGGCTTAACGACGAGCAGTACTTC. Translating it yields CASSSPQGLNDEQYF.

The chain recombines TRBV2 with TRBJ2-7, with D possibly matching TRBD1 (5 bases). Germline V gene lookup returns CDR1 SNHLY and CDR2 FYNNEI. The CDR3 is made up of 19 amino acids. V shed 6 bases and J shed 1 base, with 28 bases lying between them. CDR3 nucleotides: TGTGCCAGCAGCACCAGCCGAAGGTGGGGCAGTACCCGATCCTACGAGCAGTACTTC. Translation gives CASSTSRRWGSTRSYEQYF.

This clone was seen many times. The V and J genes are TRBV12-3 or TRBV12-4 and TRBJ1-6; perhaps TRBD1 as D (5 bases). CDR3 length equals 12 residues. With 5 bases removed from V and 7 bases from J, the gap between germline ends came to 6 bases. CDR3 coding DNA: TGTGCCAGCAGTAACAGGAATTCACCCCTCCACTTT. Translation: CASSNRNSPLHF.

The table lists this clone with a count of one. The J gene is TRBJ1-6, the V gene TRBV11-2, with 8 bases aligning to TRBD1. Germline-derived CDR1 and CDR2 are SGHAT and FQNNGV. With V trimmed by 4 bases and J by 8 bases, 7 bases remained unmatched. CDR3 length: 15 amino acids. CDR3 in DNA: TGTGCCAGCAGCTACCACCAGGGGGCTGATTCACCCCTCCACTTT. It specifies CASSYHQGADSPLHF.

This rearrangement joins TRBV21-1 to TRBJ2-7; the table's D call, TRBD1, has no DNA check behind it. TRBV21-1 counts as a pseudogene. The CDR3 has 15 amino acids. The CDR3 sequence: CASSKSQTGTHEQYF. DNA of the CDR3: TGTGCCAGCAGCAAATCCCAGACAGGGACCCACGAGCAGTACTTC.

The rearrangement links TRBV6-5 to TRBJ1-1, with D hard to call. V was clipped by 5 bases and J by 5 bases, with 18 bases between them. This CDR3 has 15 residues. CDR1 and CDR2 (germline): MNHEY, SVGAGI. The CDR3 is CASSTSWVTGTEAFF. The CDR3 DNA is TGTGCCAGCAGTACATCCTGGGTGACGGGAACTGAAGCTTTCTTT.

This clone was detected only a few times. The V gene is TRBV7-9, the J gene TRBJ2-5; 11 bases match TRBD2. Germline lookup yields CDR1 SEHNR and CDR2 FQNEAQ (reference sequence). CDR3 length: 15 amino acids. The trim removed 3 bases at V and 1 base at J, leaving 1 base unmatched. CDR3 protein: CASSFLAGGQETQYF. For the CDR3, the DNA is TGTGCCAGCAGCTTTCTAGCGGGGGGCCAAGAGACCCAGTACTTC. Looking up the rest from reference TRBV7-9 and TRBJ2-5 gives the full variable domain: DTGVSQNPRHKITKRGQNVTFRCDPISEHNRLYWYRQTLGQGPEFLTYFQNEAQLEKSRLLSDRFSAERPKGSFSTLEIQRTEQGDSAMYLCASSFLAGGQETQYFGPGTRLLVL.

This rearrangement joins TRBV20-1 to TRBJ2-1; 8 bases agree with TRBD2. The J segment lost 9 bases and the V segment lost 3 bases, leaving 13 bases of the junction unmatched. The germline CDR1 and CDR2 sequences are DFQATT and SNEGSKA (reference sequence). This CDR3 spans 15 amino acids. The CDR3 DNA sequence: TGCAGTGCTAGTCGGTCATCGCGGGGGGCTATTGAGCAGTTCTTC. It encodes CSASRSSRGAIEQFF.

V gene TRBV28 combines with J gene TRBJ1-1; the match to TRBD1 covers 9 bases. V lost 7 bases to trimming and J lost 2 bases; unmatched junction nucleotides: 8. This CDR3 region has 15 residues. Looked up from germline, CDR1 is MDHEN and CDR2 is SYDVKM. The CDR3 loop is CASIPNRGLNTEAFF. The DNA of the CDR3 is TGTGCCAGCATCCCCAACAGGGGGCTTAACACTGAAGCTTTCTTT.

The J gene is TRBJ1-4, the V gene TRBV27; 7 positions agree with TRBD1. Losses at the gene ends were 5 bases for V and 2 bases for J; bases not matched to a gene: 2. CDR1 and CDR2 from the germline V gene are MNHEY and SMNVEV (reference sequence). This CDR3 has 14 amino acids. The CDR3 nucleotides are TGTGCCAGCAGTAACAGGGGTACTAATGAAAAACTGTTTTTT. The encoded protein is CASSNRGTNEKLFF.

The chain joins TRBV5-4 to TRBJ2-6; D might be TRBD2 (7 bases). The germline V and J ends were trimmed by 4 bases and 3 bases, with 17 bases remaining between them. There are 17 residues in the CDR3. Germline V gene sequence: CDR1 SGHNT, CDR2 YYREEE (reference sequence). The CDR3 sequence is CASSRKGGTLGANVLTF. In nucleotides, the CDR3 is TGTGCCAGCAGCCGTAAGGGGGGGACTCTTGGGGCCAACGTCCTGACTTTC.

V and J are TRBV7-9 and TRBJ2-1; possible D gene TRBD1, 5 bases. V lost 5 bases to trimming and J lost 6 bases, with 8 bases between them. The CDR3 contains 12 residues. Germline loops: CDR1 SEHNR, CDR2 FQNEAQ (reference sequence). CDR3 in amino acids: CASSPQVNEQFF. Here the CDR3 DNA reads TGTGCCAGCAGCCCACAGGTCAATGAGCAGTTCTTC.

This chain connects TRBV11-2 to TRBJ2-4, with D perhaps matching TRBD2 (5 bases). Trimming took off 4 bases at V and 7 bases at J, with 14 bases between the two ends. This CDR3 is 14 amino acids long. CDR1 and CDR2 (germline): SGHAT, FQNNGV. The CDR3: CASSSPGVWNIQYF. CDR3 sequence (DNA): TGTGCCAGCAGCTCCCCCGGGGTTTGGAACATTCAGTACTTC.